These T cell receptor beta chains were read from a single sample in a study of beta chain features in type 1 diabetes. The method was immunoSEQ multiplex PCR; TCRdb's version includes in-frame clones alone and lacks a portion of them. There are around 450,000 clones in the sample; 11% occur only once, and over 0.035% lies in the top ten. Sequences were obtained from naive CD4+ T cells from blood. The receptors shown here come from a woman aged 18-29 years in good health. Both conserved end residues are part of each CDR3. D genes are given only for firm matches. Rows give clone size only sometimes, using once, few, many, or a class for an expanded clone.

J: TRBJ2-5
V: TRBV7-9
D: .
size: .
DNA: TGTGCCAGCAGCTTGAGGAAAGAGACCCAGTACTTC
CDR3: CASSLRKETQYF

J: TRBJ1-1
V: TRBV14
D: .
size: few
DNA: TGTGCCAGCAGCCCGTTACTGGGGTTTACTGAAGCTTTCTTT
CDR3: CASSPLLGFTEAFF

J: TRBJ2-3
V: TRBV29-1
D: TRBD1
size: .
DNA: TGCAGCGTGGGGACAGCGTTCACAGATACGCAGTATTTT
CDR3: CSVGTAFTDTQYF

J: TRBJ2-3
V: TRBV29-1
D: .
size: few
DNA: TGCAGCGTTCGGACGGTAGATACGCAGTATTTT
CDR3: CSVRTVDTQYF

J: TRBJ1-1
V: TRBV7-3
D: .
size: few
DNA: TGTGCCAGCACCTCTTTGCAGGGGCTAATGAACACTGAAGCTTTCTTT
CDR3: CASTSLQGLMNTEAFF

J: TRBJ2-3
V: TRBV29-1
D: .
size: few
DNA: TGCAGCGTTGATTCTGGTACAGATACGCAGTATTTT
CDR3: CSVDSGTDTQYF

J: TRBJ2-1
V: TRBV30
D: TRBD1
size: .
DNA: TGTGCCTGGGACAGGGCTGCGAGAGGGGCTGAGCAGTTCTTC
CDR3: CAWDRAARGAEQFF

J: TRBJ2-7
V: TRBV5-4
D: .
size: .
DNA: TGTGCCAGCAGCCTCCCGGACGGTTACGAGCAGTACTTC
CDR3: CASSLPDGYEQYF

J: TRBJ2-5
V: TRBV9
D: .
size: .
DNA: TGTGCCAGCAGCCTACGATCGGAGAGAGAGACCCAGTACTTC
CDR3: CASSLRSERETQYF

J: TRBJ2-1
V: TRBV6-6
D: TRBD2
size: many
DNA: TGTGCCGCTTCCCTAGCGGGAGTGCGGAATGAGCAGTTCTTC
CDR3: CAASLAGVRNEQFF

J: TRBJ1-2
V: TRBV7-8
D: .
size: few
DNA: TGTGCCAGCAGCTTAGCGCGCGTGGGGAACTATGGCTACACCTTC
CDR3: CASSLARVGNYGYTF

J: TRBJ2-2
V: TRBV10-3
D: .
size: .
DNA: TGTGCCATCGGAGTGACGAACACCGGGGAGCTGTTTTTT
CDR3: CAIGVTNTGELFF

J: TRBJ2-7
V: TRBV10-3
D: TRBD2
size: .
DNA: TGTGCCATCAGTGACTGGACTAGCGGGAACTATGTCTCCTACGAGCAGTACTTC
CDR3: CAISDWTSGNYVSYEQYF

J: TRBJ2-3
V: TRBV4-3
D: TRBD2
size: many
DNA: TGCGCCAGCAGCCAAGAGCTGACTAGCTGGTCAGATACGCAGTATTTT
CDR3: CASSQELTSWSDTQYF

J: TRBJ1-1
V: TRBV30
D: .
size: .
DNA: TGTGCCTGGAGTGTACGATCAGGGACTGAAGCTTTCTTT
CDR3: CAWSVRSGTEAFF

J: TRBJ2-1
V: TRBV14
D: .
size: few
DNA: TGTGCCAGCAGCCAAGTTGCGGGTCGGATTACAAATGAGCAGTTCTTC
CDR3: CASSQVAGRITNEQFF

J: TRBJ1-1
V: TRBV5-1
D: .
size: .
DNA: TGCGCCAGCAGCTTGGCGGCAGGGAAAGACACTGAAGCTTTCTTT
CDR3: CASSLAAGKDTEAFF

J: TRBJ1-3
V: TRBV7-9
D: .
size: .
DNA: TGTGCCAGCAGCTTGATAGGGCAGATCTCTGGAAACACCATATATTTT
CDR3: CASSLIGQISGNTIYF

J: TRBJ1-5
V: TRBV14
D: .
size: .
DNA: TGTGCCAGCAGCCCCGATAGCAATCAGCCCCAGCATTTT
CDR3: CASSPDSNQPQHF

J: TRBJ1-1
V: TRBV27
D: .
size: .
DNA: TGTGCCAGCAGCCGGGCAGGCCGTATGGGGGACACTGAAGCTTTCTTT
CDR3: CASSRAGRMGDTEAFF

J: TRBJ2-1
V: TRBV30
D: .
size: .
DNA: TGTGCCTGGGAGCTGGCTAACTTTGATAGTGAGCAGTTCTTC
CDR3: CAWELANFDSEQFF

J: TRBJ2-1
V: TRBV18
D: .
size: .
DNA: TGTGCCAGCTCACCGCTAGGGCCCTTCAATGAGCAGTTCTTC
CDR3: CASSPLGPFNEQFF